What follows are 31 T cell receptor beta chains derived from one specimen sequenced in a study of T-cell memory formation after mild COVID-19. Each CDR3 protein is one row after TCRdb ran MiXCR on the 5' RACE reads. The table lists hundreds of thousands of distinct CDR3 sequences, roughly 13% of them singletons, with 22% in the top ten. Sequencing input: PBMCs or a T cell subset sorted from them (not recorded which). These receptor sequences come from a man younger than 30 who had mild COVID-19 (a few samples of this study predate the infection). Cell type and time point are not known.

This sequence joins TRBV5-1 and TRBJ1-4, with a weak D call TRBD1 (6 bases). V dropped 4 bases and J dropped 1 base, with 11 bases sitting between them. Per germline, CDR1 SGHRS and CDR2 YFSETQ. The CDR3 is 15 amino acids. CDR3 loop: CASSVTGKTNEKLFF. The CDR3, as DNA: TGCGCCAGCAGCGTAACAGGGAAAACTAATGAAAAACTGTTTTTT.

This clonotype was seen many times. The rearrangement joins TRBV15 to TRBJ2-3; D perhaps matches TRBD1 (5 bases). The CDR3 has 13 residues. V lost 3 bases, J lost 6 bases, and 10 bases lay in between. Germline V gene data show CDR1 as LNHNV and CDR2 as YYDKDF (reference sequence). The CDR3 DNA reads TGTGCCACCAGCAGTTCCAAGGGGGATACGCAGTATTTT. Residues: CATSSSKGDTQYF.

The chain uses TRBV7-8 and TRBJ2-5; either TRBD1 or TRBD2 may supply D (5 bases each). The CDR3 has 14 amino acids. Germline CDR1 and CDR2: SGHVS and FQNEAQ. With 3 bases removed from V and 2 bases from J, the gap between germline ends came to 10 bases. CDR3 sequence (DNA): TGTGCCAGCAGCTTCGAGGGGTTACAAGAGACCCAGTACTTC. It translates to CASSFEGLQETQYF.

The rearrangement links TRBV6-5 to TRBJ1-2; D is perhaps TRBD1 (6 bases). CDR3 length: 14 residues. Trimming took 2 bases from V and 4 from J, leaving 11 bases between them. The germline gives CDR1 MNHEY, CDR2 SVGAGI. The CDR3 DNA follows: TGTGCCAGCAGTTACCAGGGGTCGATCTATGGCTACACCTTC. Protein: CASSYQGSIYGYTF.

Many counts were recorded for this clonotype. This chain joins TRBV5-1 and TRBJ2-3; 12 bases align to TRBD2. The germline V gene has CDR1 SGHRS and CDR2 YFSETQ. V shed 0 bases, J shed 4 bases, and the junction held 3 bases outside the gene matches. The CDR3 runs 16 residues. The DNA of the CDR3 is TGCGCCAGCAGCTTGGCGACTAGCGGGGGAGCAGATACGCAGTATTTT. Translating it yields CASSLATSGGADTQYF. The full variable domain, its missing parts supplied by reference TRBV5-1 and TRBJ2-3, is KAGVTQTPRYLIKTRGQQVTLSCSPISGHRSVSWYQQTPGQGLQFLFEYFSETQRNKGNFPGRFSGRQFSNSRSEMNVSTLELGDSALYLCASSLATSGGADTQYFGPGTRLTVL.

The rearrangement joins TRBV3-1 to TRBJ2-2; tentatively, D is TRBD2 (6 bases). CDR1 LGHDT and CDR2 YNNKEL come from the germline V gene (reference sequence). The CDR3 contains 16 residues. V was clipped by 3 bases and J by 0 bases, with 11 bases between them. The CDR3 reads CASSHQTSPNTGELFF. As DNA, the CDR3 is TGTGCCAGCAGCCACCAGACTAGTCCGAACACCGGGGAGCTGTTTTTT. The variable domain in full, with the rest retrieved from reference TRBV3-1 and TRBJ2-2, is DTAVSQTPKYLVTQMGNDKSIKCEQNLGHDTMYWYKQDSKKFLKIMFSYNNKELIINETVPNRFSPKSPDKAHLNLHINSLELGDSAVYFCASSHQTSPNTGELFFGEGSRLTVL.

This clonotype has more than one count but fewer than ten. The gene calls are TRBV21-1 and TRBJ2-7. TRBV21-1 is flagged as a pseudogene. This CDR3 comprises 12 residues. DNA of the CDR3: TGTGCCAGCAGCAAAGCGGGTTACGAGCAGTACGTC. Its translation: CASSKAGYEQYV.

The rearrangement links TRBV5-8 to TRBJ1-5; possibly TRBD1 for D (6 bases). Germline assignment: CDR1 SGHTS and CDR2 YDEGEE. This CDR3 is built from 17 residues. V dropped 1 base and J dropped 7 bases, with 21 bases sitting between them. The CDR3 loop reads CASSLFGGQTSVQPQHF. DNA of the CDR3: TGTGCCAGCAGCTTGTTCGGGGGCCAAACGTCAGTACAGCCCCAGCATTTT. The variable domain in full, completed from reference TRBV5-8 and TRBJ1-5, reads EAGVTQSPTHLIKTRGQQATLRCSPISGHTSVYWYQQALGLGLQFLLWYDEGEERNRGNFPPRFSGRQFPNYSSELNVNALELEDSALYLCASSLFGGQTSVQPQHFGDGTRLSIL.

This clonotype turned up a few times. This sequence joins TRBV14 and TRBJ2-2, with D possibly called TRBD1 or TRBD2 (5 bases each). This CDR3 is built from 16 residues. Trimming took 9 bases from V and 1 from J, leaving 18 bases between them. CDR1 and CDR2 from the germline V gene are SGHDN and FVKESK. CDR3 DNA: TGTGCCAGGACGTACAGGAATGGACTGAACACCGGGGAGCTGTTTTTT. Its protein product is CARTYRNGLNTGELFF.

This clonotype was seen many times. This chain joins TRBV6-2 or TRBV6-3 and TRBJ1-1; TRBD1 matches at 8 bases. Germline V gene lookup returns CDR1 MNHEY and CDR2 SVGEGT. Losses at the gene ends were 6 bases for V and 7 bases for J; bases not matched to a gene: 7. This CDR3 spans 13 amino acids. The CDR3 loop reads CASSPGTGVEAFF. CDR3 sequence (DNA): TGTGCCAGCAGCCCGGGGACAGGCGTTGAAGCTTTCTTT.

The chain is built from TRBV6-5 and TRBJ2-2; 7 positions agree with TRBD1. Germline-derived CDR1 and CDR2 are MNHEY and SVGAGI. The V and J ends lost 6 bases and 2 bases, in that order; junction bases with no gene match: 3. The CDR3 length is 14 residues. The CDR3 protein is CASRQGTNTGELFF. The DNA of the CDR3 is TGTGCCAGCAGACAGGGGACCAACACCGGGGAGCTGTTTTTT.

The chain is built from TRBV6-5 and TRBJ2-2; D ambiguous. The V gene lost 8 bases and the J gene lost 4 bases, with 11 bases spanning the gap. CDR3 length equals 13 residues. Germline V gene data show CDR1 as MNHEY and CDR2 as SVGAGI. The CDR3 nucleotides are TGTGCCAGCCCCAACCTTCTCACCGGGGAGCTGTTTTTT. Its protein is CASPNLLTGELFF.

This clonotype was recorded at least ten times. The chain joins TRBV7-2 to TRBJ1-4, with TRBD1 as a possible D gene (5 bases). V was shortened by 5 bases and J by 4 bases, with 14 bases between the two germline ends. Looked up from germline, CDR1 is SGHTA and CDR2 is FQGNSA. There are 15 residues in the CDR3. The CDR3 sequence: CASSPPGGGNEKLFF. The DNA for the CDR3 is TGTGCCAGCAGCCCGCCGGGGGGGGGTAATGAAAAACTGTTTTTT.

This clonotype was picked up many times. The CDR3 here is CASSLQPSTYEQYF. DNA of the CDR3: TGCGCCAGCAGCTTGCAGCCCAGCACCTACGAGCAGTACTTC. The V call is TRBV5-1, the J call TRBJ2-7; D is ambiguous. The CDR3 sequence is 14 residues long. The V end lost 1 base, the J end lost 2 bases, and 10 bases lay between the germline ends. Germline CDR1 is SGHRS and CDR2 is YFSETQ.

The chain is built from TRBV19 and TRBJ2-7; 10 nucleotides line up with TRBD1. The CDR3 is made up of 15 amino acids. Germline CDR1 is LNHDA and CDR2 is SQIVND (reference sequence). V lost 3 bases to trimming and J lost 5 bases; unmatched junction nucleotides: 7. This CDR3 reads CASSMEGQGRHEQYF. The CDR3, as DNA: TGTGCCAGTAGTATGGAGGGACAGGGGAGGCACGAGCAGTACTTC.

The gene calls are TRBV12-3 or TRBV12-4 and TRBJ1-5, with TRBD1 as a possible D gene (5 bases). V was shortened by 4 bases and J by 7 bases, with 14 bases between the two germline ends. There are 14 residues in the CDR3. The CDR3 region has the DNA TGTGCCAGCAGTTACCGGGGGGGTGGACAGCCCCAGCATTTT. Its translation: CASSYRGGGQPQHF.

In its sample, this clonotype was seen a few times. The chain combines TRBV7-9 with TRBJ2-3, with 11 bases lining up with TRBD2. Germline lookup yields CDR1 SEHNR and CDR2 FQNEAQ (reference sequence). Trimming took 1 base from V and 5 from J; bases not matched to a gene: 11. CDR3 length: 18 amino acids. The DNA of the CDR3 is TGTGCCAGCAGCTTAGTACCCCTCACTAGCGGGGGTGGAGATACGCAGTATTTT. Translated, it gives CASSLVPLTSGGGDTQYF.

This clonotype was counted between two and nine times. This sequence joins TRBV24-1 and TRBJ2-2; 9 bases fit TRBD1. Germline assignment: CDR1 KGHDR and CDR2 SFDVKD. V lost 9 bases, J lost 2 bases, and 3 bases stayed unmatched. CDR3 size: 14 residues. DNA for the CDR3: TGTGCCACCGCCACAGGGGGCAACACCGGGGAGCTGTTTTTT. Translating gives CATATGGNTGELFF.

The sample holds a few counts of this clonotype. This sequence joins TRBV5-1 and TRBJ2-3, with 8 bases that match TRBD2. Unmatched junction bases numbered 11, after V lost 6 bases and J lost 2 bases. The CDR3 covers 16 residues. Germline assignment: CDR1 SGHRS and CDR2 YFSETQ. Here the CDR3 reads CASTLSASGYTDTQYF. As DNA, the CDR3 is TGCGCCAGCACTCTGTCGGCTAGCGGGTACACAGATACGCAGTATTTT. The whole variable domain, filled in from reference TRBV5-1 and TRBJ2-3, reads KAGVTQTPRYLIKTRGQQVTLSCSPISGHRSVSWYQQTPGQGLQFLFEYFSETQRNKGNFPGRFSGRQFSNSRSEMNVSTLELGDSALYLCASTLSASGYTDTQYFGPGTRLTVL.

Here the CDR3 reads CASSEGSGGYEQYV. As DNA, the CDR3 is TGTGCCAGCAGTGAGGGTAGCGGGGGGTACGAGCAGTACGTC. The chain has TRBV2 and TRBJ2-7; 10 nucleotides match TRBD2. This CDR3 spans 14 amino acids. Germline V gives CDR1 SNHLY, CDR2 FYNNEI. The ends lost 3 bases at V and 4 bases at J; junction bases unmatched: 3.

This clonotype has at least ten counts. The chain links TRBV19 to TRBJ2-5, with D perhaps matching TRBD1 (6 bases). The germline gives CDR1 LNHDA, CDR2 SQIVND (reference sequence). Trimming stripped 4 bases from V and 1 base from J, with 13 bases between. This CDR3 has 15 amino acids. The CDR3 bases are TGTGCCAGTAGTAGGTACAGGGATCCCCAAGAGACCCAGTACTTC. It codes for CASSRYRDPQETQYF.

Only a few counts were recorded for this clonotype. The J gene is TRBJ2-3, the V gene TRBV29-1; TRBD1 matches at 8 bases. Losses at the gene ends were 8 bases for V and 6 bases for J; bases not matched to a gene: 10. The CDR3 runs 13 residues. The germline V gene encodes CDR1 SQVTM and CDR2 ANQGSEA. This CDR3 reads CSFEGQGADTQYF. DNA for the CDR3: TGCAGCTTCGAGGGCCAGGGGGCGGATACGCAGTATTTT.

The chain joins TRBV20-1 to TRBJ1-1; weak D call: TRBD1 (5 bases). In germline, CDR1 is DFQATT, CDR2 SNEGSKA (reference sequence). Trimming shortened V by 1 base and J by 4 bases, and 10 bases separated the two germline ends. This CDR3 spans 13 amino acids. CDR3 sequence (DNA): TGCAGTGCTAGAGTTCGGGGGGGCACTGAAGCTTTCTTT. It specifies CSARVRGGTEAFF.

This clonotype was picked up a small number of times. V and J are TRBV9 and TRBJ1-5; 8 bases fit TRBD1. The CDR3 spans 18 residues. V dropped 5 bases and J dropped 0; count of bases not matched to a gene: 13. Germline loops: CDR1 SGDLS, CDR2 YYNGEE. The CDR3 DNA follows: TGTGCCAGCAGGGAAGAGACAGGGGTTCTTTATAGCAATCAGCCCCAGCATTTT. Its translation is CASREETGVLYSNQPQHF. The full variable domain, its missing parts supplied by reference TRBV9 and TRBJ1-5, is DSGVTQTPKHLITATGQRVTLRCSPRSGDLSVYWYQQSLDQGLQFLIQYYNGEERAKGNILERFSAQQFPDLHSELNLSSLELGDSALYFCASREETGVLYSNQPQHFGDGTRLSIL.

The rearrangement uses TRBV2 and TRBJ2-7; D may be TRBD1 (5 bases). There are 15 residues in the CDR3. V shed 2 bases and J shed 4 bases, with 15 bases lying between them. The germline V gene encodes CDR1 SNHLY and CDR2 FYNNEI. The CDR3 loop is CASSEQGSNQYEQYF. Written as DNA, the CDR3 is TGTGCCAGCAGTGAACAGGGTTCTAACCAATACGAGCAGTACTTC. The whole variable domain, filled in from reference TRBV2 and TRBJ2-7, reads EPEVTQTPSHQVTQMGQEVILRCVPISNHLYFYWYRQILGQKVEFLVSFYNNEISEKSEIFDDQFSVERPDGSNFTLKIRSTKLEDSAMYFCASSEQGSNQYEQYFGPGTRLTVT.

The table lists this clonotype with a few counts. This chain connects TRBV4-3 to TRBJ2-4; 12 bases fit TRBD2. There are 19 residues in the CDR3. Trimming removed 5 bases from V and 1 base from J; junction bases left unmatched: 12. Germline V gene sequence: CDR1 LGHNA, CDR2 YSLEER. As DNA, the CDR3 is TGCGCCAGCAGCTCGCGACTAGCGGGGGCCCCGGAGGCCAAAAACATTCAGTACTTC. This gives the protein CASSSRLAGAPEAKNIQYF.

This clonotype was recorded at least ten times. CDR3 in amino acids: CASRNPGFDEQYF. In DNA form, the CDR3 reads TGTGCCAGCAGAAATCCGGGGTTTGACGAGCAGTACTTC. The chain uses TRBV7-2 and TRBJ2-7; D is perhaps TRBD2 (5 bases). This CDR3 contains 13 residues. Germline V CDR1 and CDR2: SGHTA, FQGNSA. V lost 6 bases and J lost 5, with 14 bases in between.

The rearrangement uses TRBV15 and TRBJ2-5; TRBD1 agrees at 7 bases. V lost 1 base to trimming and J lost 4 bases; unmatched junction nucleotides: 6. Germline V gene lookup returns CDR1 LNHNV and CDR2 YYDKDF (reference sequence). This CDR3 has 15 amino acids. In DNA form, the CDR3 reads TGTGCCACCAGCAGAGCTCCAGGGGGACGAGAGACCCAGTACTTC. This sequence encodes CATSRAPGGRETQYF.

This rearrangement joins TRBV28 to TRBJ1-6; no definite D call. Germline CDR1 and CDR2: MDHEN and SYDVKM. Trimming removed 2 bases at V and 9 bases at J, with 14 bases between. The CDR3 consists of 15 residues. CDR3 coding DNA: TGTGCCAGCAGTTTAGCCGCGCTCGTGAGTTCACCCCTCCACTTT. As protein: CASSLAALVSSPLHF.

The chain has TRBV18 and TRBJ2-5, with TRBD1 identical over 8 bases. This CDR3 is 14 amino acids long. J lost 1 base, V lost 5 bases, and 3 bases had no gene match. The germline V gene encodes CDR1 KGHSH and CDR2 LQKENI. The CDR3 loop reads CASSSGTGQETQYF. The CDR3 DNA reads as TGTGCCAGCTCATCCGGGACAGGCCAAGAGACCCAGTACTTC.

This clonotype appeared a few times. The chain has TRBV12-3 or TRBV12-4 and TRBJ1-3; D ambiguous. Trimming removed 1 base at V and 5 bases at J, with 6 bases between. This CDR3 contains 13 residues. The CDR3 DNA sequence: TGTGCCAGCAGTTTAGGCTCCCGAAACACCATATATTTT. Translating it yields CASSLGSRNTIYF.